This TCR beta chain originates from a study of blood T cells in healthy people across ages. A J-beta primer mix and a sample-barcoded 5' primer were used in a second PCR of roughly 6 to 11 cycles. Using its own MiXCR run on the 5' RACE reads, TCRdb lists one record per CDR3 protein. This repertoire shows roughly 800,000 distinct CDR3 sequences, about 25% found once; its top ten account for just under 9.5%. Whenever a sample was processed, at least 7 million PBMCs were isolated. V was trimmed by 0 bases and J by 4 bases, leaving 12 bases between them. The CDR3 is 15 residues long. Looked up from germline, CDR1 is LGHNA and CDR2 is YSLEER. The same sample was also used in a study of T cells of mothers and their children. As reported in that work: Donation came from three healthy Caucasian mothers together with their six children.

The sequence derives from a boy younger than 18 in good health. The gene calls are TRBV4-3 and TRBJ1-2; D is ambiguous. What was sequenced was blood. This CDR3 is CASSQDPSGTYGYTF. The CDR3 DNA reads as TGCGCCAGCAGCCAAGATCCGTCAGGAACCTATGGCTACACCTTC.